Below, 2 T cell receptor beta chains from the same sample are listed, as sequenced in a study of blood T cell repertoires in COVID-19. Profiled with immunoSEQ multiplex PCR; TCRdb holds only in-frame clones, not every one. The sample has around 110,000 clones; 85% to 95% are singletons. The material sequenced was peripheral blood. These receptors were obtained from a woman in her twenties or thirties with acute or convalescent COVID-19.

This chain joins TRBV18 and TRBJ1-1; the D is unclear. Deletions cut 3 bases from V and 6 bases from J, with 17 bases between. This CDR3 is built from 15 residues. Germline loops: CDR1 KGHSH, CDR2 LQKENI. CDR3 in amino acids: CASSPGSARTSEAFF. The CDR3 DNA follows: TGTGCCAGCTCACCTGGAAGTGCGAGGACTTCTGAAGCTTTCTTT.

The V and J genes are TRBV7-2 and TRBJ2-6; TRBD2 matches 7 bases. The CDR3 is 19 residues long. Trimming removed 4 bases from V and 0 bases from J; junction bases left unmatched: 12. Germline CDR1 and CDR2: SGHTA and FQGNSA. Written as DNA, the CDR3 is TGTGCCAGCAGCTCACAAGCGGGACTGCTCTTCTCTGGGGCCAACGTCCTGACTTTC. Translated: CASSSQAGLLFSGANVLTF.